This T cell receptor beta chain was documented in a study of blood T cell repertoires in COVID-19. Across the whole study: Some COVID-19 samples were acute and others convalescent; all came from the United States, Italy and Spain. T cells, B-cell-depleted T cells, or PBMCs supplied cDNA or gDNA.

This CDR3 spans 15 amino acids. Trimming stripped 0 bases from V and 4 bases from J, with 10 bases between. CDR1 and CDR2 (germline): SNHLY, FYNNEI. Authors' processing steps: Reference gene primer amplification gave nucleated cell count estimates. This table comes from immunoSEQ multiplex PCR, and its TCRdb copy is limited to in-frame clones, with some not included. V, J and clone size reflect that table, while D and trimming were determined from the DNA. The sample carries roughly 140,000 clones, roughly 80% recorded once. The rearrangement links TRBV2 to TRBJ1-5, with D possibly TRBD1 on 6 matching bases. The sequence came from a woman aged 80 or over with acute or convalescent COVID-19. The specimen was peripheral blood. The CDR3 bases are TGTGCCAGCAGTGAAGCATGGGACAAAAATCAGCCCCAGCATTTT. The encoded protein is CASSEAWDKNQPQHF.